This T cell receptor (beta chain) was sequenced during a study of CXCR3-negative and CXCR3-positive naive CD8 T cells. Germline CDR1 and CDR2: SGHTA and FQGTGA. This CDR3 is built from 14 residues. Study-level points and caveats: Naive CXCR3-negative and CXCR3-positive cells had similar TRBV-TRBJ usage; memory differed.

TRB cDNA was prepared as libraries by UMI-labeled 5' RACE. TCRdb re-called the 5' RACE reads; one entry per CDR3 protein, DNA not given. Recorded for this sample: about 130,000 distinct CDR3 sequences. Among CD8+ T cells, naive ones were CD45RO-CCR7+CD27+CD95-. Concerning this clonotype itself: Antigen: not known.

The receptor was isolated from a human donor in good health. Some clones in this sample may be carry-over from other donors' samples. The sample consisted of naive CXCR3- CD8+ T cells from blood. Subset denoted: CD45RO-CCR7+CD27+CD95- naive CD8+ T cells lacking CXCR3 (TNR3-). The V and J genes are TRBV7-3 and TRBJ2-3; absent DNA, TCRdb's TRBD2 call cannot be checked. CDR3 sequence: CASSLGAGIDTQYF. The whole variable domain, remainder taken from reference TRBV7-3 and TRBJ2-3, is GAGVSQTPSNKVTEKGKYVELRCDPISGHTALYWYRQSLGQGPEFLIYFQGTGAADDSGLPNDRFFAVRPEGSVSTLKIQRTERGDSAVYLCASSLGAGIDTQYFGPGTRLTVL.